This TCR beta chain is drawn from a study of blood T cell repertoires in COVID-19. The method was immunoSEQ multiplex PCR; TCRdb's version includes in-frame clones alone and lacks a portion of them. The top ten hold approximately 5.6% of the sample, which has about 160,000 clones, approximately 81% seen once. Germline-derived CDR1 and CDR2 are KGHDR and SFDVKD. This CDR3 is 13 amino acids long. V lost 3 bases to trimming and J lost 6 bases, with 8 bases between them. The source of this sequence is a woman aged 40 to 50 with acute COVID-19. The rearrangement joins TRBV24-1 to TRBJ2-1; D remains unclear. Sequenced sample: PBMCs or T cells enriched from blood (not recorded which). DNA of the CDR3: TGTGCCACCAGTGATCATATAGCCAATGAGCAGTTCTTC. It codes for CATSDHIANEQFF.